Each of the 5 T cell receptor beta chains below was sequenced from the same sample in a study of technical replicates of blood from a few donors. Assay: immunoSEQ multiplex PCR; the TCRdb copy retains only in-frame clones and omits some. The table shows under 90,000 clones, with roughly 98% occurring only once. Input material: T cells isolated from PBMCs. The receptors were gathered from a human donor in good health.

The chain is built from TRBV18 and TRBJ1-4; the D gene is possibly TRBD1 (5 bases). Trimming pared 5 bases from V and 7 bases from J, leaving 11 bases between. The CDR3 contains 13 residues. Looked up from germline, CDR1 is KGHSH and CDR2 is LQKENI. The CDR3 region has the DNA TGTGCCAGCTCAACAGGCAAGGCTGAAAAACTGTTTTTT. It is translated as CASSTGKAEKLFF.

The chain links TRBV29-1 to TRBJ2-5, with D perhaps matching TRBD1 (6 bases). The CDR3 spans 11 residues. Trimming took off 5 bases at V and 5 bases at J, with 9 bases between the two ends. Germline lookup yields CDR1 SQVTM and CDR2 ANQGSEA. The chain's CDR3 is CSVQGWETQYF. DNA for the CDR3: TGCAGCGTTCAGGGGTGGGAGACCCAGTACTTC. The full variable domain, rest sourced from reference TRBV29-1 and TRBJ2-5, is SAVISQKPSRDICQRGTSLTIQCQVDSQVTMMFWYRQQPGQSLTLIATANQGSEATYESGFVIDKFPISRPNLTFSTLTVSNMSPEDSSIYLCSVQGWETQYFGPGTRLLVL.

The V and J genes are TRBV5-1 and TRBJ2-3, with 9 positions matching TRBD1. The junction had 4 bases not matched to a gene; V was cut back by 4 bases and J by 4 bases. Looked up from germline, CDR1 is SGHRS and CDR2 is YFSETQ. The CDR3 sequence is 14 residues long. CDR3 region: CASSLGQGSDTQYF. The CDR3 coding sequence is TGCGCCAGCAGCCTGGGACAGGGATCAGATACGCAGTATTTT. Combining the CDR3 with reference TRBV5-1 and TRBJ2-3 gives the whole variable domain KAGVTQTPRYLIKTRGQQVTLSCSPISGHRSVSWYQQTPGQGLQFLFEYFSETQRNKGNFPGRFSGRQFSNSRSEMNVSTLELGDSALYLCASSLGQGSDTQYFGPGTRLTVL.

CDR3 bases: TGTGCCAGCTCAGCAGACAGGGGGTCAGATACGCAGTATTTT. It encodes CASSADRGSDTQYF. The V call is TRBV18, the J call TRBJ2-3; TRBD1 matches 9 bases. The CDR3 runs 14 residues. CDR1 is KGHSH, CDR2 LQKENI, per germline. J gave up 4 bases and V 5 bases, and 4 bases lay outside the gene matches.

This chain connects TRBV7-6 to TRBJ1-5; 10 nucleotides match TRBD1. The CDR3 contains 15 residues. From germline, CDR1 is SGHVS and CDR2 FNYEAQ. J gave up 4 bases and V 1 base, and 1 base lay outside the gene matches. The chain's CDR3 is CASSLGDRGNQPQHF. The CDR3 coding sequence is TGTGCCAGCAGCTTAGGGGACAGGGGTAATCAGCCCCAGCATTTT. Based on the CDR3 plus reference TRBV7-6 and TRBJ1-5, the full variable domain is GAGVSQSPRYKVTKRGQDVALRCDPISGHVSLYWYRQALGQGPEFLTYFNYEAQQDKSGLPNDRFSAERPEGSISTLTIQRTEQRDSAMYRCASSLGDRGNQPQHFGDGTRLSIL.